Following are 4 T cell receptor beta chains from one sample sequenced in a study of T cells in tuberculosis. The method was immunoSEQ multiplex PCR; TCRdb's version includes in-frame clones alone and lacks a portion of them. This repertoire shows about 35,000 clones, 85% to 95% found once; its top ten account for around 7.7%. The sequenced material came from PBMCs. The origin of the receptors is a donor aged 5 to 30 with latent tuberculosis or without tuberculosis infection. Some clones in this sample may be carry-over from other donors' samples.

The chain joins TRBV25-1 to TRBJ2-2; 10 nucleotides align to TRBD1. Germline V lookup: CDR1 MGHDK, CDR2 SYGVNS. Trimming took 6 bases from V and 4 from J; bases not matched to a gene: 8. CDR3 length: 16 residues. The CDR3, as DNA: TGTGCCAGCAGATTTCCCGGGACAGGGGCCACCGGGGAGCTGTTTTTT. It encodes CASRFPGTGATGELFF. The whole variable domain, remainder taken from reference TRBV25-1 and TRBJ2-2, is EADIYQTPRYLVIGTGKKITLECSQTMGHDKMYWYQQDPGMELHLIHYSYGVNSTEKGDLSSESTVSRIRTEHFPLTLESARPSHTSQYLCASRFPGTGATGELFFGEGSRLTVL.

The rearrangement joins TRBV28 to TRBJ2-7; 8 nucleotides align to TRBD1. V trimming: 3 bases; J trimming: 4 bases; junction bases outside the gene matches: 5. The CDR3 sequence is 14 residues long. CDR1 is MDHEN, CDR2 SYDVKM, per germline. This CDR3 reads CASSFRGQGYEQYF. The CDR3 coding sequence is TGTGCCAGCAGTTTCAGAGGACAGGGTTACGAGCAGTACTTC.

This sequence joins TRBV5-1 and TRBJ2-7; 11 nucleotides align to TRBD2. The CDR3 has 14 amino acids. Germline CDR1 reads SGHRS; CDR2 reads YFSETQ. After removal of 5 bases from V and 6 bases from J, the junction contained 7 bases not matched to a gene. CDR3: CASRLAGARSEQYF. DNA for the CDR3: TGCGCCAGCAGACTAGCGGGAGCTAGGAGCGAGCAGTACTTC. Supplemented by reference TRBV5-1 and TRBJ2-7, the full variable domain reads KAGVTQTPRYLIKTRGQQVTLSCSPISGHRSVSWYQQTPGQGLQFLFEYFSETQRNKGNFPGRFSGRQFSNSRSEMNVSTLELGDSALYLCASRLAGARSEQYFGPGTRLTVT.

This chain joins TRBV5-6 and TRBJ1-1, with D maybe TRBD1 (5 bases). Trimming cost V 5 bases and J 1 base, with 12 bases left between them. Germline V gene sequence: CDR1 SGHDT, CDR2 YYEEEE. The CDR3 extends over 14 amino acids. DNA for the CDR3: TGTGCCAGCAGTTTTTGGGGCCGGAACACTGAAGCTTTCTTT. This sequence encodes CASSFWGRNTEAFF.